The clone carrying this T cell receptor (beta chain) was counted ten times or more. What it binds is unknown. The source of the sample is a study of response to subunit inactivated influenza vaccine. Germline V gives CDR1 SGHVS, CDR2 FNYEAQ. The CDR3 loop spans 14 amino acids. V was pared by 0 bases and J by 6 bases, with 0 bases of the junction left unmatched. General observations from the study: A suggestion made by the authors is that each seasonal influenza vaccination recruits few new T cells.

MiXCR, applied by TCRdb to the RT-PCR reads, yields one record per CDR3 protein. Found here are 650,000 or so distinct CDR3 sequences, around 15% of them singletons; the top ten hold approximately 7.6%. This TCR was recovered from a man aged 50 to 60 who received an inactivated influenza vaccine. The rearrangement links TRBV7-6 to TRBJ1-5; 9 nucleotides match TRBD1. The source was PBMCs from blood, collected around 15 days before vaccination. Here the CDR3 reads CASSLADRGQPQHF. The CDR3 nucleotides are TGTGCCAGCAGCTTAGCGGACAGGGGTCAGCCCCAGCATTTT.